This T cell receptor beta chain was sequenced during a study of blood T cell repertoires in COVID-19. In the study overall: Acute-phase and convalescent COVID-19 samples originated in the United States, Italy and Spain. The analysed material was cDNA or gDNA that came from T cells, B-cell-depleted T cells, or PBMCs.

Per the original data handling: Amplification with reference gene primers provided the estimates of nucleated cell counts. Libraries were prepared by immunoSEQ multiplex PCR; TCRdb keeps only in-frame clonotypes and omits some of them. V and J calls and clone size are as listed in that table; D and trimming were resolved from the DNA. The sample yields roughly 120,000 clones, roughly 84% seen once. CDR1 MNHEY and CDR2 SVGEGT come from the germline V gene. V lost 6 bases, J lost 2 bases, and 9 bases stayed unmatched. There are 16 residues in the CDR3. This clonotype was sampled from a man aged 40-50 years with acute or convalescent COVID-19. The chain has TRBV6-2 or TRBV6-3 and TRBJ2-2, with 7 bases matching TRBD2. The sample was peripheral blood. The CDR3 DNA is TGTGCCAGCAGCCCCGTGGGGGGGGATAACACCGGGGAGCTGTTTTTT. It codes for CASSPVGGDNTGELFF.